This T cell receptor beta chain appears in the sequencing data of a study of shared clonotypes between healthy human individuals. Study-level results: Donor scarcity curtailed the genetic and exposure-history diversity represented herein. Some clonotypes were shared by all four sorted-subset donors, while others were not shared. The non-shared ones had lower generation probabilities than the shared ones.

The CDR3 has 17 amino acids. Trimming cost V 5 bases and J 2 bases; bases outside gene matches: 7. Germline V gene lookup returns CDR1 MDHEN and CDR2 SYDVKM. Details on this clone: Its antigen remains unknown.

Deep-level assay runs were performed. The table came from immunoSEQ multiplex PCR; TCRdb's copy has only in-frame clones and leaves some out. There are about 2 million clones in the sample; approximately 94% occur only once, and about 1.1% lies in the top ten. Terminally differentiated effector memory CD45RA+ cells were excluded by CCR7 positive selection of CD45RO-negative cells. All of the donors resided in Nashville, Tennessee, and each was a Caucasian adult. What was sequenced was naive CD8+ T cells sorted from blood. This chain joins TRBV28 and TRBJ2-6, with TRBD2 matching 9 bases. The source is a man aged 18 to 29 in good health. The CDR3 loop reads CASSPEAGGAGANVLTF. CDR3 DNA: TGTGCCAGCAGTCCCGAGGCGGGGGGGGCTGGGGCCAACGTCCTGACTTTC.